One sample yielded the 10 T cell receptor beta chains listed below, sequenced in a study of cytomegalovirus exposure and HLA in healthy donors. Researchers ran the PCR with 60 Vbeta and 13 Jbeta primers. The table came from immunoSEQ multiplex PCR; TCRdb's copy has only in-frame clones and leaves some out. The sample shows about 140,000 clones, roughly 79% of them seen only once. The sequenced sample consisted of PBMCs. The receptors here all came from a man between 18 and 35 years old in good health and CMV-seronegative.

This chain links TRBV6-4 with TRBJ2-1; 7 bases are shared with TRBD2. V dropped 2 bases and J dropped 7; count of bases not matched to a gene: 2. The CDR3 contains 13 residues. Germline V lookup: CDR1 MRHNA, CDR2 SNTAGT. The CDR3 spells CASSDGGVNEQFF. CDR3 bases: TGTGCCAGCAGTGACGGGGGGGTGAATGAGCAGTTCTTC.

V is TRBV5-8 and J is TRBJ2-1; TRBD1 is a possible D gene (5 bases). V was clipped by 5 bases and J by 0 bases, with 12 bases between them. Germline V gene data show CDR1 as SGHTS and CDR2 as YDEGEE. The CDR3 consists of 15 residues. This CDR3 reads CASRSDTSSYNEQFF. CDR3 DNA sequence: TGTGCCAGCAGGTCGGACACCAGCTCCTACAATGAGCAGTTCTTC.

This clone was seen once. V is TRBV10-1 and J is TRBJ1-6, with D possibly TRBD1 on 6 matching bases. Trimming removed 10 bases from V and 6 bases from J, with 22 bases in between. From germline, CDR1 is WNHNN and CDR2 SYGVQD (reference sequence). The CDR3 spans 16 residues. CDR3 sequence: CATKFTPGHPNSPLHF. CDR3 sequence (DNA): TGCGCCACCAAATTCACCCCGGGACATCCTAATTCACCCCTCCACTTT.

CDR3 sequence (DNA): TGCAGCGTTGTCGGGGTTAGTAGAGAGCAGTACTTC. Translation gives CSVVGVSREQYF. This chain joins TRBV29-1 and TRBJ2-7, with D possibly TRBD2 on 5 matching bases. There are 12 residues in the CDR3. The germline gives CDR1 SQVTM, CDR2 ANQGSEA. V was clipped by 4 bases and J by 7 bases, with 14 bases between them.

The J gene is TRBJ1-1, the V gene TRBV27, with D possibly matching TRBD1 (5 bases). Trimming stripped 8 bases from V and 1 base from J, with 17 bases between. Germline CDR1 MNHEY, CDR2 SMNVEV (reference sequence). The CDR3 extends over 15 amino acids. Here the CDR3 reads CASHSQGKRNTEAFF. The CDR3 DNA sequence: TGTGCCAGCCATTCTCAGGGCAAGAGGAACACTGAAGCTTTCTTT.

The chain is built from TRBV19 and TRBJ2-7, with TRBD2 identical over 9 bases. V lost 8 bases, J lost 1 base, and 9 bases stayed unmatched. The CDR3 runs to 15 residues. The germline gives CDR1 LNHDA, CDR2 SQIVND (reference sequence). The CDR3 DNA reads as TGTGCCAGTGGGGTTAGCGGGGGACCTTCCTACGAGCAGTACTTC. Its protein product is CASGVSGGPSYEQYF. Using reference TRBV19 and TRBJ2-7 for the parts outside the CDR3, the full variable domain is DGGITQSPKYLFRKEGQNVTLSCEQNLNHDAMYWYRQDPGQGLRLIYYSQIVNDFQKGDIAEGYSVSREKKESFPLTVTSAQKNPTAFYLCASGVSGGPSYEQYFGPGTRLTVT.

This clone has only one observation. The rearrangement uses TRBV7-2 and TRBJ2-3; D might be TRBD1 (5 bases). This CDR3 region has 12 residues. From germline, CDR1 is SGHTA and CDR2 FQGNSA. V shed 8 bases and J shed 4 bases, with 10 bases lying between them. The CDR3 coding sequence is TGTGCCAGCGCGTGGGGCGCAGATACGCAGTATTTT. This sequence encodes CASAWGADTQYF.

The chain couples TRBV6-4 to TRBJ2-2; a weak D match, TRBD1 (6 bases). Germline loops: CDR1 MRHNA, CDR2 SNTAGT. V shed 5 bases and J shed 3 bases, with 7 bases lying between them. The CDR3 sequence is 13 residues long. CDR3 protein: CASSPGDTGELFF. DNA for the CDR3: TGTGCCAGCAGTCCAGGGGACACCGGGGAGCTGTTTTTT.

V and J are TRBV29-1 and TRBJ1-2; tentative D call: TRBD1 (5 bases). CDR1 is SQVTM and CDR2 is ANQGSEA in the germline V gene. The CDR3 has 13 amino acids. V lost 7 bases to trimming and J lost 7 bases, with 19 bases between them. The CDR3, as DNA: TGCAGCGGCTCGTCCAGGGATCCAGGTGGCTACACCTTC. Protein sequence: CSGSSRDPGGYTF.

This clone was counted between two and nine times. The chain recombines TRBV6-6 with TRBJ1-5; 7 bases map to TRBD1. Trimming took 7 bases from V and 5 from J; bases not matched to a gene: 11. Germline CDR1 and CDR2: MNHNY and SVGAGI (reference sequence). This CDR3 is built from 15 residues. CDR3 sequence: CASTNPDRAYQPQHF. The CDR3, as DNA: TGTGCCAGCACCAACCCCGACAGGGCATATCAGCCCCAGCATTTT.